Following are 6 T cell receptor beta chains from one sample sequenced in a study of blood T cell repertoires in COVID-19. Using immunoSEQ multiplex PCR, the repertoire was profiled, and TCRdb retains in-frame clones only, with some absent. The data show approximately 100,000 clones, approximately 84% seen once. Sequenced: peripheral blood. These receptors all come from a man in his sixties with acute or convalescent COVID-19.

The CDR3 DNA sequence: TGTGCCAGCAGTCCACTCCCGGGACCCATTCATACGGGGGGATTTCACGAGCAGTACTTC. It codes for CASSPLPGPIHTGGFHEQYF. V gene TRBV28 combines with J gene TRBJ2-7; the match to TRBD2 covers 7 bases. From germline, CDR1 is MDHEN and CDR2 SYDVKM. With V trimmed by 5 bases and J by 5 bases, 27 bases remained unmatched. This CDR3 has 20 residues.

V usage is TRBV18 and J usage is TRBJ2-3; 9 bases are shared with TRBD2. The CDR3 runs 16 residues. With V trimmed by 3 bases and J by 4 bases, 8 bases remained unmatched. The V gene's germline CDR1 is KGHSH and CDR2 LQKENI. CDR3 region: CASSPFLAGLADTQYF. The CDR3 DNA is TGTGCCAGCTCACCTTTCCTAGCGGGATTGGCAGATACGCAGTATTTT. Based on the CDR3 plus reference TRBV18 and TRBJ2-3, the full variable domain is NAGVMQNPRHLVRRRGQEARLRCSPMKGHSHVYWYRQLPEEGLKFMVYLQKENIIDESGMPKERFSAEFPKEGPSILRIQQVVRGDSAAYFCASSPFLAGLADTQYFGPGTRLTVL.

J is TRBJ2-4 and V is TRBV5-4; D might be TRBD1 (6 bases). Germline V lookup: CDR1 SGHNT, CDR2 YYREEE (reference sequence). CDR3 length: 13 residues. V was shortened by 2 bases and J by 7 bases, with 10 bases between the two germline ends. The CDR3 region has the DNA TGTGCCAGCAGCTTAGTGGGGGCCAACATTCAGTACTTC. It specifies CASSLVGANIQYF. The variable domain in full, completed from reference TRBV5-4 and TRBJ2-4, reads ETGVTQSPTHLIKTRGQQVTLRCSSQSGHNTVSWYQQALGQGPQFIFQYYREEENGRGNFPPRFSGLQFPNYSSELNVNALELDDSALYLCASSLVGANIQYFGAGTRLSVL.

CDR3 residues: CASSQEGQGNEKLFF. CDR3 bases: TGCGCCAGCAGCCAAGAGGGACAGGGTAATGAAAAACTGTTTTTT. The genes are TRBV4-3 and TRBJ1-4; TRBD1 matches 9 bases. This CDR3 is 15 amino acids long. After removal of 0 bases from V and 4 bases from J, the junction contained 0 bases not matched to a gene. From germline, CDR1 is LGHNA and CDR2 YSLEER.

This sequence joins TRBV3-1 (or the pseudogene TRBV3-2) and TRBJ1-3; D remains ambiguous. With 2 bases removed from V and 4 bases from J, the gap between germline ends came to 3 bases. The length of the CDR3 is 12 residues. CDR1 and CDR2 (germline): LGHDT, YNNKEL (reference sequence). The chain's CDR3 is CASSQLGNTIYF. In DNA form, the CDR3 reads TGTGCCAGCAGCCAATTAGGAAACACCATATATTTT.

The genes are TRBV6-2 or TRBV6-3 and TRBJ2-7; tentative D call: TRBD2 (5 bases). Germline V lookup: CDR1 MNHEY, CDR2 SVGEGT. The CDR3 has 12 amino acids. The V end was cut by 5 bases, the J end by 7 bases, with 12 bases between. This CDR3 reads CASSGLGGEQYF. DNA of the CDR3: TGTGCCAGCAGTGGACTGGGCGGTGAGCAGTACTTC.